This is a list of T cell receptor beta chains from one sample in a study of blood T cells in healthy people across ages. From the 5' RACE reads, TCRdb called clonotypes with MiXCR, one entry per CDR3 protein. In the table there are about 1 million distinct CDR3 sequences, 35% to 55% of which are singletons. The sample consisted of blood. The receptors stem from a woman aged 55-69 years in good health. CDR3s include the opening cysteine and the closing phenylalanine or tryptophan. The D gene is left open where the match is weak. Size tells how often a clone was seen (once, few, many) or the class of an expanded clone, and some rows leave it out.

clone_size,j_call,v_call,d_call,cdr3_nt,cdr3_aa
-,TRBJ2-1,TRBV27,-,TGTGCCAGCAGTTTATCGAACGTGTGGACACACAATGAGCAGTTCTTC,CASSLSNVWTHNEQFF
few,TRBJ2-7,TRBV15,-,TGTGCCACCAGCAGACCTGGACCTTTCTACGAGCAGTACTTC,CATSRPGPFYEQYF
few,TRBJ2-7,TRBV10-3,TRBD2,TGTGCCATCGGAGAGGGTAGCGGGGTCTCCTACGAGCAGTACTTC,CAIGEGSGVSYEQYF
-,TRBJ1-4,TRBV4-2,-,TGTGCCAGCAGCCAGCAGGACAGTTCGGGCGAAAAACTGTTTTTT,CASSQQDSSGEKLFF
-,TRBJ2-1,TRBV3-1,-,TGTGCCAGCAGTCACTATATTGGGCAGGAAAAAGTTGAGCAGTTCTTC,CASSHYIGQEKVEQFF
-,TRBJ1-5,TRBV11-2,-,TGTGCCAGCAGCTTAGATGGGGCCCGAAAGGGTAAAGTTAGCAATCAGCCCCAGCATTTT,CASSLDGARKGKVSNQPQHF
-,TRBJ2-7,TRBV13,-,TGTGCCAGCAGCTTAAATGAGGGGGGCCACGAGCAGTACTTC,CASSLNEGGHEQYF
many,TRBJ2-5,TRBV5-6,TRBD2,TGTGCCAGCAGCTTGGTTCTGCTAGCGGAAGAGACCCAGTACTTC,CASSLVLLAEETQYF
-,TRBJ2-5,TRBV5-1,-,TGCGCCAGCAGCCTCAAGGCAGCGGGAGAGACCCAGTACTTC,CASSLKAAGETQYF
few,TRBJ2-7,TRBV27,-,TGTGCCAGCAGTTTGGACAATACCTACGAGCAGTACTTC,CASSLDNTYEQYF
-,TRBJ2-3,TRBV9,TRBD2,TGTGCCAGCAGCGTAGTTAGCGGGAGTACAGATACGCAGTATTTT,CASSVVSGSTDTQYF
-,TRBJ2-5,TRBV7-3,-,TGTGTCAGCAGCTTAATGGGAGCGTACCAAGAGACCCAGTACTTC,CVSSLMGAYQETQYF
-,TRBJ2-7,TRBV19,TRBD2,TGTGCCAGTATCGGACTAGCGGGAACGTACGAGCAGTACTTC,CASIGLAGTYEQYF
few,TRBJ2-5,TRBV20-1,-,TGCAGTGCTAGTCCGAGTTCTGGGGGGTGGAAGACCCAGTACTTC,CSASPSSGGWKTQYF
-,TRBJ2-7,TRBV12-3/TRBV12-4,TRBD1,TGTGCCAGCAGTCCTGATGACAGGGGCGAGCAGTACTTC,CASSPDDRGEQYF
-,TRBJ2-1,TRBV30,-,TGTGCCTGGAGTGCTGGTCGGGAGCAGTTCTTC,CAWSAGREQFF
many,TRBJ1-1,TRBV29-1,-,TGCAGCGGGACAGACAGAGAACAAGCTTTCTTT,CSGTDREQAFF
few,TRBJ2-1,TRBV21-1,-,TGTGCCAGCAGCAAAGCGGGAGGGAAAGGGTGTGTTGAGCAGTTCTTC,CASSKAGGKGCVEQFF
few,TRBJ2-1,TRBV6-6,TRBD1,TGTGCCAGCAGCCCACCGGGACAGGCCCAGTTCTTC,CASSPPGQAQFF
few,TRBJ2-3,TRBV7-8,TRBD2,TGTGCCAGCAGCTGGACTAGCGGGAGATTGGCAGGGGATACGCAGTATTTT,CASSWTSGRLAGDTQYF
-,TRBJ2-7,TRBV24-1,TRBD2,TGTGCCACCAGTGTGCCTAGCGGGAACTCCTACAATGAGCAGTACTTC,CATSVPSGNSYNEQYF
once,TRBJ1-1,TRBV14,-,TGTGTCAGCAGCCAAGAGGGACACGAAGCTTTCTTT,CVSSQEGHEAFF
-,TRBJ2-7,TRBV20-1,-,TGCAGTGCTCCCTGGGGGGGCTCCAGCTCCTACGAGCAGTACTTC,CSAPWGGSSSYEQYF
few,TRBJ1-4,TRBV29-1,-,TGCAGCGTAGCAACAGGGCTTGCTAATGAAAAACTGTTTTTT,CSVATGLANEKLFF
-,TRBJ2-7,TRBV6-1,TRBD1,TGTGCCAGCAGTGAAGAAGTGGGGGACAGTTTCTACGAGCAGTACTTC,CASSEEVGDSFYEQYF
-,TRBJ2-3,TRBV24-1,-,TGTGCCACCAGTGTGGGGGACACAGATACGCAGTATTTT,CATSVGDTDTQYF
-,TRBJ2-7,TRBV5-1,-,TGCGCCAGCAGCTTGCGGGACCCAGTTGCGCAGTACTTC,CASSLRDPVAQYF
-,TRBJ1-6,TRBV28,-,TGTGCCAGCAGCCCCCCGGTATCACCCCTCCACTTT,CASSPPVSPLHF
-,TRBJ2-7,TRBV15,TRBD1,TGTGCCACCAGCTCGGACAGGATCTACGAGCAGTACTTC,CATSSDRIYEQYF
-,TRBJ1-2,TRBV9,-,TGTGCCAGCAAGCGGGGGGCTGACTATGGCTACACCTTC,CASKRGADYGYTF
once,TRBJ1-2,TRBV4-2,-,TGTGCCAGCCAAAGAGAGGCAGGACTACCCCCAGGCTGCACCTTC,CASQREAGLPPGCTF
few,TRBJ1-1,TRBV7-2,-,TGTGCCAGCAGCTTCCCCAGGAAGGCGGAAGCTTTCTTT,CASSFPRKAEAFF
-,TRBJ2-3,TRBV5-1,-,TGCGCCGGCGCAGCGGAGGGAGGACGCGATACGCAGTATTTT,CAGAAEGGRDTQYF
-,TRBJ2-7,TRBV5-6,TRBD2,TGTGCCAGCAGCTTCTCAGCGGGAAGCGAGCAGTACTTC,CASSFSAGSEQYF
few,TRBJ2-5,TRBV6-6,TRBD1,TGTGCCAGCAGAGCTGACAGGGGGAGGCAAGAGACCCAGTACTTC,CASRADRGRQETQYF
few,TRBJ2-3,TRBV9,-,TGTGCCAGCAGCGTAGTGCGGCAAGATACGCAGTATTTT,CASSVVRQDTQYF
once,TRBJ2-3,TRBV12-3/TRBV12-4,TRBD2,TGTGCCAGCAGACCTACTAGCGGGATGGGAACAGATACGCAGTATTTT,CASRPTSGMGTDTQYF
-,TRBJ2-5,TRBV5-1,-,TGCGCCAGCAGCTTGGACAGGGAAAAGACCCAGTACTTC,CASSLDREKTQYF
few,TRBJ2-5,TRBV7-6,-,TGTGCCAGCAGCTTAGGGTGGGACCAAGAGACCCAGTACTTC,CASSLGWDQETQYF
-,TRBJ2-2,TRBV9,-,TGTGCCAGCAGCGTAGCTACGAGTTACACCGGGGAGCTGTTTTTT,CASSVATSYTGELFF
-,TRBJ2-7,TRBV11-2,-,TGTGCCAGCAGCTCCTTAAAACGGGAGAGAGGGTACGAGCAGTACTTC,CASSSLKRERGYEQYF
-,TRBJ2-1,TRBV20-1,TRBD2,TGCAGTGCTACCCCGGGAGGGCTACTCCGAAATGAGCAGTTCTTC,CSATPGGLLRNEQFF
-,TRBJ2-1,TRBV10-3,-,TGTGCCATCAGTGAGGGCAGCATCTCCTACAATGAGCAGTTCTTC,CAISEGSISYNEQFF
few,TRBJ2-3,TRBV5-1,-,TGCGCCAGCAGACTTTTTGGGGGCCCAGATACGCAGTATTTT,CASRLFGGPDTQYF
-,TRBJ2-3,TRBV19,TRBD2,TGTGCCAGTGATAGCGGGAGGGCCTGGGCTACGCAGTATTTT,CASDSGRAWATQYF
-,TRBJ1-2,TRBV6-5,-,TGTGCCAGCAGTTACGCGCGGGGTGGTAATGGCTACACCTTC,CASSYARGGNGYTF
-,TRBJ2-1,TRBV29-1,-,TGCAGCTCAGCGGCAAGCTACAATGAGCGGTTCTTC,CSSAASYNERFF
few,TRBJ2-7,TRBV20-1,-,TGCAGTGCTAGAGTGCAGGACATATCCTACGAGCAGTACTTC,CSARVQDISYEQYF